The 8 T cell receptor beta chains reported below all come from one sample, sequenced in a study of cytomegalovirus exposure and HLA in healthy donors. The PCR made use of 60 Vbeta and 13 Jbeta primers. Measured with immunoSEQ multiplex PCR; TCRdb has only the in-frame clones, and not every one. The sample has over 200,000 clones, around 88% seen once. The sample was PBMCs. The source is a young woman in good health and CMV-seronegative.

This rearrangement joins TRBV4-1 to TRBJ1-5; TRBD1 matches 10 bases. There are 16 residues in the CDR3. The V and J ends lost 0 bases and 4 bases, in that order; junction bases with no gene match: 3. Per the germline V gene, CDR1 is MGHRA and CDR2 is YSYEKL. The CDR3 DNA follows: TGCGCCAGCAGCCAAGAGGACAGGGGGGATAATCAGCCCCAGCATTTT. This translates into CASSQEDRGDNQPQHF.

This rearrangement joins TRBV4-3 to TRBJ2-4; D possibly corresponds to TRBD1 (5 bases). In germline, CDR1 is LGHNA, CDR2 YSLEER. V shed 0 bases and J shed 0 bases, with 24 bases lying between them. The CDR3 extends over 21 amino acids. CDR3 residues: CASSQDKIDQGWGLAKNIQYF. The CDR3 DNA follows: TGCGCCAGCAGCCAAGATAAAATCGACCAAGGGTGGGGCTTAGCCAAAAACATTCAGTACTTC.

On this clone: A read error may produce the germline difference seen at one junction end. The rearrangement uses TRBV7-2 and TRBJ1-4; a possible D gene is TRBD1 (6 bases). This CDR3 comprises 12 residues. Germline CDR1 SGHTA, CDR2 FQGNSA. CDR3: CASSFPGQTWTF. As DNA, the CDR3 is TGTGCCAGCAGCTTTCCGGGACAAACGTGGACCTTT.

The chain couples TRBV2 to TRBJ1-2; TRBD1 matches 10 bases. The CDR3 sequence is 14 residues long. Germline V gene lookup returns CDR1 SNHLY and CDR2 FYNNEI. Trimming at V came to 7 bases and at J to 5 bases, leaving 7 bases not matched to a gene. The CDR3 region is CASTDRGRGYGYTF. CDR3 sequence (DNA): TGTGCCAGCACCGACAGGGGGCGCGGGTATGGCTACACCTTC.

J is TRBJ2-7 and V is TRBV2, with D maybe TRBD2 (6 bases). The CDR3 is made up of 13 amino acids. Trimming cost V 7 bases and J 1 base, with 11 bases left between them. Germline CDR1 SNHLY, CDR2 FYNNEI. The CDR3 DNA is TGTGCCAGCACCCAGACTAGTTCCTACGAGCAGTACTTC. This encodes CASTQTSSYEQYF.

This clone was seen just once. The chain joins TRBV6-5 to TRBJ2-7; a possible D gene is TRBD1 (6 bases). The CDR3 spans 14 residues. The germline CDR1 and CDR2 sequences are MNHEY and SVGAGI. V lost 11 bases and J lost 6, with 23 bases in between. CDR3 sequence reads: CAASPSGAFGEQYF. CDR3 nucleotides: TGTGCCGCATCACCGTCAGGGGCATTTGGCGAGCAGTACTTC.

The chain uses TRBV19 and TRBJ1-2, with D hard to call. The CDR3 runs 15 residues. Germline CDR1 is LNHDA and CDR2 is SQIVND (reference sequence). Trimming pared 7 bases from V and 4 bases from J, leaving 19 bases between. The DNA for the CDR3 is TGTGCCAGTAATAATTTGGGCGCGGAGGCCTATGGCTACACCTTC. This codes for CASNNLGAEAYGYTF.

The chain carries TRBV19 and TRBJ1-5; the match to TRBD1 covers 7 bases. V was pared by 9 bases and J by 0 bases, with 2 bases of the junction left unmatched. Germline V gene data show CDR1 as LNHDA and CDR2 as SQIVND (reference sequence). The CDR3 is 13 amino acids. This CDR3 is CASDRASNQPQHF. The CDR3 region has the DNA TGTGCCAGCGACAGGGCTAGCAATCAGCCCCAGCATTTT. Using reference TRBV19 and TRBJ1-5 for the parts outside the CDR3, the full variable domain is DGGITQSPKYLFRKEGQNVTLSCEQNLNHDAMYWYRQDPGQGLRLIYYSQIVNDFQKGDIAEGYSVSREKKESFPLTVTSAQKNPTAFYLCASDRASNQPQHFGDGTRLSIL.